This T cell receptor (beta chain) was profiled in a study of OX40 agonist ivuxolimab in advanced cancers. Study overall: Patients enrolled in dose escalation were diagnosed with hepatocellular carcinoma, melanoma, renal cell or head and neck cancer. The group had a mean age of 60 years, ranged from about 20 to 85, and was 82.7% male. Allowance was made for prior anti-PD-1, anti-PD-L1 or anti-CTLA-4 therapy, and about 37% had some.

Some clones are missing from TCRdb's copy, which holds only in-frame ones; the method was immunoSEQ multiplex PCR. The sample includes about 82,000 clones, more than 70% of them seen just once. Germline CDR1 reads MDHEN; CDR2 reads SYDVKM. V gave up 3 bases and J gave up 6 bases, with 0 bases separating them. This CDR3 comprises 9 residues. This chain connects TRBV28 to TRBJ2-7; D call uncertain. This TCR was sampled from an adult with an advanced solid tumor such as melanoma, head and neck, liver or kidney cancer. The material was CD4+ or CD8+ T cells sorted from blood, obtained in a trial of the OX40 agonist ivuxolimab. The CDR3 is CASSFEQYF. Written as DNA, the CDR3 is TGTGCCAGCAGTTTCGAGCAGTACTTC.